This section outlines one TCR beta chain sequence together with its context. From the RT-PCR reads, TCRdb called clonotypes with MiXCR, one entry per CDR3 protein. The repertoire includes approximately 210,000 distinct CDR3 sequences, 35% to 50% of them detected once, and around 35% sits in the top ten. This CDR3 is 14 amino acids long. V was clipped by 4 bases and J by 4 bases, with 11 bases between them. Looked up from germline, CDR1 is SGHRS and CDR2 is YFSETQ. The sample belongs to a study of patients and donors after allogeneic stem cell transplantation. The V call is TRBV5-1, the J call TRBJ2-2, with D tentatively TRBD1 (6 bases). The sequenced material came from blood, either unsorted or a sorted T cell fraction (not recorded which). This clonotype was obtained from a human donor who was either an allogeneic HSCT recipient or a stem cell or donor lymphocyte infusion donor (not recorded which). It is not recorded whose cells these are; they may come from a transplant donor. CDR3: CASSTGTPTGELFF. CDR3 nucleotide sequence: TGCGCCAGCAGCACCGGGACACCCACCGGGGAGCTGTTTTTT.